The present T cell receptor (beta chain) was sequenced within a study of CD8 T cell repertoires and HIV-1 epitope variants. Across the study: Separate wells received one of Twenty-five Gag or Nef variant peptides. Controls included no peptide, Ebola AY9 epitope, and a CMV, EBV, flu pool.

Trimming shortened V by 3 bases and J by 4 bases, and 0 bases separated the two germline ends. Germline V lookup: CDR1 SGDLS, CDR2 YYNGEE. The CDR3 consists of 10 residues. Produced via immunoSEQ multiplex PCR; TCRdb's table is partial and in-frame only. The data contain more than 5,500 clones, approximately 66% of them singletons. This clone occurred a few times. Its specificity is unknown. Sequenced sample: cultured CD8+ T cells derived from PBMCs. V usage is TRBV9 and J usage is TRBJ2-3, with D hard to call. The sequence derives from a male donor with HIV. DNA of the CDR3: TGTGCCAGCAGCGCAGATACGCAGTATTTT. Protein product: CASSADTQYF.